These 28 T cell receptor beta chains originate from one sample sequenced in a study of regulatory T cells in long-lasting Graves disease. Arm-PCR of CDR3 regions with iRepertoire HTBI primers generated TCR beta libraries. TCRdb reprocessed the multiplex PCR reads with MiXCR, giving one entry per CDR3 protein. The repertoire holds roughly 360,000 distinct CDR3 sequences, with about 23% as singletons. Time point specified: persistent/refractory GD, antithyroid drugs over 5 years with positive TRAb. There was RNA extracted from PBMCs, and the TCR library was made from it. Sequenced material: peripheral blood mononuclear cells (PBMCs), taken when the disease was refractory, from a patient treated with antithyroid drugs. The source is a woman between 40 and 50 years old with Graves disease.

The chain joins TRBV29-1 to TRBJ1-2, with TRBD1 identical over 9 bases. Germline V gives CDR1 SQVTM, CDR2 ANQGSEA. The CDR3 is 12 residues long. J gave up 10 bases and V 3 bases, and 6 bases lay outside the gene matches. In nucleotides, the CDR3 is TGCAGCGTTGAGGGGGGACAGGGAGCCTACACCTTC. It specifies CSVEGGQGAYTF.

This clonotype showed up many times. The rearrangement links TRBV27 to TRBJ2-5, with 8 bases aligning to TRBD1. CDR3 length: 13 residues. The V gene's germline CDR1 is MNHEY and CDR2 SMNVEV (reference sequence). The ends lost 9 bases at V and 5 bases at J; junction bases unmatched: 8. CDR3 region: CASTDRGTETQYF. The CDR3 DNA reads TGTGCCAGTACAGACAGGGGCACGGAGACCCAGTACTTC.

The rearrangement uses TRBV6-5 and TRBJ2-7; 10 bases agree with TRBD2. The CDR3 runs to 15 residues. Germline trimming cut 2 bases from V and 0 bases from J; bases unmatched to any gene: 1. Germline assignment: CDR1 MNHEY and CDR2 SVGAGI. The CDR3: CASSYGLAVSYEQYF. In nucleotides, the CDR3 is TGTGCCAGCAGTTACGGACTAGCGGTCTCCTACGAGCAGTACTTC.

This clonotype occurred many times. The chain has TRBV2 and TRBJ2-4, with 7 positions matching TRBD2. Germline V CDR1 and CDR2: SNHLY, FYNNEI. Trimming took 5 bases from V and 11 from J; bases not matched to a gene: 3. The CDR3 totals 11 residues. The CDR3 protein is CASSNGRVQYF. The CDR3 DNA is TGTGCCAGCAGTAATGGGAGGGTTCAGTACTTC.

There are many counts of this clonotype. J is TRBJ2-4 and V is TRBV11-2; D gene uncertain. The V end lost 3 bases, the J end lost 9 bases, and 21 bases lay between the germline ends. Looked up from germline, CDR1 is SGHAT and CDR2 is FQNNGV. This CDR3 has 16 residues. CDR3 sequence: CASSFSQERVQSIQYF. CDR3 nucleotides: TGTGCCAGCAGCTTCAGCCAAGAACGAGTTCAGAGCATTCAGTACTTC.

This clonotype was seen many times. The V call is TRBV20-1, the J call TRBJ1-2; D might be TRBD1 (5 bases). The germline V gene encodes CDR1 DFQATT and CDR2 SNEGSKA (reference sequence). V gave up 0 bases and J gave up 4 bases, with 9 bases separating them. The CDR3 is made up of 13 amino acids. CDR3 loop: CSARDPDSYGYTF. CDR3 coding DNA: TGCAGTGCTAGAGATCCCGACAGCTATGGCTACACCTTC.

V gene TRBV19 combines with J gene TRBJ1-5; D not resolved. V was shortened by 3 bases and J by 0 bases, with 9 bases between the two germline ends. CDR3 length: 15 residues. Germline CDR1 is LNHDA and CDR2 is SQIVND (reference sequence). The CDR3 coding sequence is TGTGCCAGTAGTATCTACGGTAATAGCAATCAGCCCCAGCATTTT. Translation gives CASSIYGNSNQPQHF.

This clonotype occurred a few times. The CDR3 bases are TGTGCCAGCAGCGTCGCTAGCGCCTACGAGCAGTACTTC. Translation: CASSVASAYEQYF. This chain links TRBV19 with TRBJ2-7, with a possible D match to TRBD2 (6 bases). The germline gives CDR1 LNHDA, CDR2 SQIVND (reference sequence). There are 13 residues in the CDR3. Trimming removed 9 bases from V and 2 bases from J, with 14 bases in between.

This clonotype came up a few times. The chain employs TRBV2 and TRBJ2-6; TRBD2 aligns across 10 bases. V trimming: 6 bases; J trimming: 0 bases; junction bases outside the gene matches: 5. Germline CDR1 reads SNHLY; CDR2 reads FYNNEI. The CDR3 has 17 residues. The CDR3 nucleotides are TGTGCCAGCAGCTTACTAGCGGGAACCTCTGGGGCCAACGTCCTGACTTTC. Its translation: CASSLLAGTSGANVLTF.

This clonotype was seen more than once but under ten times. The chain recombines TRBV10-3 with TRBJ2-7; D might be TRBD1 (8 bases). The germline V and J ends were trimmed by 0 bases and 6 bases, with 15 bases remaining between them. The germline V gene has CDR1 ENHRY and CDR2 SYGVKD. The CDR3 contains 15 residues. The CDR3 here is CAISESYRGGTEQYF. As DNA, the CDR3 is TGTGCCATCAGTGAGTCGTACAGGGGGGGGACCGAGCAGTACTTC.

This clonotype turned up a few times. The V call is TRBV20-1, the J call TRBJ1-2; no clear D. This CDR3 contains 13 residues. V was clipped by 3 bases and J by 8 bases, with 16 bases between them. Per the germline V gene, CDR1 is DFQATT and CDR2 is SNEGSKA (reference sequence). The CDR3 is CSASNGQLEGYTF. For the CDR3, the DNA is TGCAGTGCTAGCAACGGGCAATTAGAAGGCTACACCTTC.

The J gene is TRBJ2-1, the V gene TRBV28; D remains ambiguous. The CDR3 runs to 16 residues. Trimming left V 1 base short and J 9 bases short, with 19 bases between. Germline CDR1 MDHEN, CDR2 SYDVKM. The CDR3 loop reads CASSLYGGNSFPEQFF. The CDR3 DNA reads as TGTGCCAGCAGTTTATACGGTGGGAATTCCTTTCCTGAGCAGTTCTTC.

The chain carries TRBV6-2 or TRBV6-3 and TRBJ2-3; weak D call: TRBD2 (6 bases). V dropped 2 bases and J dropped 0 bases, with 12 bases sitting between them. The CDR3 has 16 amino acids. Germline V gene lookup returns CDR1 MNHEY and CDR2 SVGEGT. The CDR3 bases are TGTGCCAGCAGTTACGGGGCGGGGTGGAGCACAGATACGCAGTATTTT. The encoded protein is CASSYGAGWSTDTQYF.

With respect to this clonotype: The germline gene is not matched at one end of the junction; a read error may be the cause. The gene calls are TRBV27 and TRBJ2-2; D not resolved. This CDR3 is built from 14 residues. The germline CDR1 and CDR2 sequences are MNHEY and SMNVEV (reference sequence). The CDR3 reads CASRLSPNTGELFF. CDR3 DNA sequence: TGTGCCAGCCGTTTATCCCCGAACACCGGGGAGCTGTTTTTT.

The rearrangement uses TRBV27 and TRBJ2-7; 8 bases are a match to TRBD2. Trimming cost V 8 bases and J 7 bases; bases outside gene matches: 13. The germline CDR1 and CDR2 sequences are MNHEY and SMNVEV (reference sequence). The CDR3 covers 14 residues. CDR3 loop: CASRTSGGVGEQYF. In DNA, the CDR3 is TGTGCCAGCCGAACTAGCGGAGGGGTTGGGGAGCAGTACTTC.

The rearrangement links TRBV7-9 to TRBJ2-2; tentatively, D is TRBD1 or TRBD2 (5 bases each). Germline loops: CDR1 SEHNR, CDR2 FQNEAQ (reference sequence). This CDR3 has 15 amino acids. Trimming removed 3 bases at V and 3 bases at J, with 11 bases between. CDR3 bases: TGTGCCAGCAGCTTTTCGCAGGGAGACACCGGGGAGCTGTTTTTT. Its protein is CASSFSQGDTGELFF. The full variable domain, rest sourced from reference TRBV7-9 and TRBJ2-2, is DTGVSQNPRHKITKRGQNVTFRCDPISEHNRLYWYRQTLGQGPEFLTYFQNEAQLEKSRLLSDRFSAERPKGSFSTLEIQRTEQGDSAMYLCASSFSQGDTGELFFGEGSRLTVL.

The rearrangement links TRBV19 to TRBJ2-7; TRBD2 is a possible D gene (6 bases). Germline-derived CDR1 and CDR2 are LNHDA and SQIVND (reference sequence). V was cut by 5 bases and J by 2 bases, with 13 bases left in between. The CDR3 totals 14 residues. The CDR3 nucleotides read TGTGCCAGTAGTTACGGGACTCTTCCCTACGAGCAGTACTTC. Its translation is CASSYGTLPYEQYF.

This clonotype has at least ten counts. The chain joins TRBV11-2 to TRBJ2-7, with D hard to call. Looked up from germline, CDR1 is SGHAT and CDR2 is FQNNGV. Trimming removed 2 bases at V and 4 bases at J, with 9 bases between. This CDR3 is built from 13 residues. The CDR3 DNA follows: TGTGCCAGCAGCTTAAGGCACACGTACGAGCAGTACTTC. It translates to CASSLRHTYEQYF.

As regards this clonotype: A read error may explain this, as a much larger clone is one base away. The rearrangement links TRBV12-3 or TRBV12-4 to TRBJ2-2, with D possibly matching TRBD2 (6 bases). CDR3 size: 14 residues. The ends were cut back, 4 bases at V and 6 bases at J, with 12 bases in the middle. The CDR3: CASSSGTLAGELFF. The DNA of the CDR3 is TGTGCCAGCAGTTCAGGGACTCTCGCCGGGGAGCTGTTTTTT.

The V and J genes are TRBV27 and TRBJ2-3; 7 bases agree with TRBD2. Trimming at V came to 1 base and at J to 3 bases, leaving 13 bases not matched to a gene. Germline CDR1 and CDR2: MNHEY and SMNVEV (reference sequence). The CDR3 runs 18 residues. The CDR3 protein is CASSLYQYSGFGTDTQYF. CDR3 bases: TGTGCCAGCAGTTTATATCAGTATAGCGGGTTCGGGACAGATACGCAGTATTTT.

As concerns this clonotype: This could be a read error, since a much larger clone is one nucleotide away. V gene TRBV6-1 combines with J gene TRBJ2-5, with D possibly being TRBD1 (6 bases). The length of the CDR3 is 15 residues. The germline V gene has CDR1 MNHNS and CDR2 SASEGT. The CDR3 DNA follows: TGTGCCAGCAGTGCATCCCCGGACAGCCAAGAGATCCAGTACTTC. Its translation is CASSASPDSQEIQYF.

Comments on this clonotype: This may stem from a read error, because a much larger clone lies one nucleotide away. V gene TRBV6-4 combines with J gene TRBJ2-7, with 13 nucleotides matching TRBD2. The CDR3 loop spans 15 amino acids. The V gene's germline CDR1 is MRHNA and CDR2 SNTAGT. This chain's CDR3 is CANSVGLAGPYEQYF. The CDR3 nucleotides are TGTGCCAACAGTGTGGGACTAGCGGGACCATACGAGCAGTACTTC.

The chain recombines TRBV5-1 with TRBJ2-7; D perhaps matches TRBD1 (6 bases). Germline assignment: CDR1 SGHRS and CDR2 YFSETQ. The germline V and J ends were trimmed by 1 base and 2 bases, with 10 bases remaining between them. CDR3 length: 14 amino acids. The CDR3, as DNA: TGCGCCAGCAGCTTGTGGGGGACAACCTACGAGCAGTACTTC. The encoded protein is CASSLWGTTYEQYF.

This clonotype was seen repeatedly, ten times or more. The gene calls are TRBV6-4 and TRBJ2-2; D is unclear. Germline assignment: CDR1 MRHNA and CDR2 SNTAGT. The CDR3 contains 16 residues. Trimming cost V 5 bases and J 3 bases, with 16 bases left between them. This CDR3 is CASSSHWSRDTGELFF. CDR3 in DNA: TGTGCCAGCAGTTCACATTGGTCCCGGGACACCGGGGAGCTGTTTTTT.

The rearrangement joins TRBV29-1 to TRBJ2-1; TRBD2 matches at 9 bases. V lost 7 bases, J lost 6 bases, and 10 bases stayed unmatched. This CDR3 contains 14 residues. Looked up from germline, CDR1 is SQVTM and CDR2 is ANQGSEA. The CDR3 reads CSALFGGRGNEQFF. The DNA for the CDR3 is TGCAGCGCCCTTTTTGGCGGGAGGGGCAATGAGCAGTTCTTC.

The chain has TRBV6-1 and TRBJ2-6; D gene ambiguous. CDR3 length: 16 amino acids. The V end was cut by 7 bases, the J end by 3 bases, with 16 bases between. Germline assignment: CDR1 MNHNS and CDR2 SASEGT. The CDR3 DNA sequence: TGTGCCAGCACCATGACCGCGAAAAGTGGGGCCAACGTCCTGACTTTC. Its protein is CASTMTAKSGANVLTF.

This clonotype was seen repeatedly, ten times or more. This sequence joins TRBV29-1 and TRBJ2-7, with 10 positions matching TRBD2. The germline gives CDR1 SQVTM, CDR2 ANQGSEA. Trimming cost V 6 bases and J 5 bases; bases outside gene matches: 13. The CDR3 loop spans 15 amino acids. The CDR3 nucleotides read TGCAGCGTGACGGGACTAGCGACTGCGAGGGACGAGCAGTACTTC. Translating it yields CSVTGLATARDEQYF.

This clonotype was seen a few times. As DNA, the CDR3 is TGTGCCAGCAGTCGGAGGGGGGGGGGGAACCTGCACGAGCAGTACTTC. Its protein is CASSRRGGGNLHEQYF. The chain links TRBV27 to TRBJ2-7, with D maybe TRBD2 (7 bases). The germline CDR1 and CDR2 sequences are MNHEY and SMNVEV (reference sequence). Trimming shortened V by 5 bases and J by 5 bases, and 22 bases separated the two germline ends. The CDR3 covers 16 residues.